The rows below give T cell receptor beta chains drawn from one sample of a study of cytomegalovirus exposure and HLA in healthy donors. The method was immunoSEQ multiplex PCR; TCRdb's version includes in-frame clones alone and lacks a portion of them. The data contain about 330,000 clones, around 86% of them singletons. The sequenced sample consisted of PBMCs. Source of these receptors: a young woman in good health and CMV-seronegative. Both conserved end residues are part of each CDR3. Fields, in order: V gene, clone size, J gene, D gene, CDR3 DNA, CDR3 protein. A D gene is named only where the DNA matches it firmly. Clone size is not always given. Where it is, it says once, few, many or a class for expanded clones.

TRBV18	.	TRBJ2-5	TRBD1	TGTGCCAGCTCTATGGGACAGGGGCGCCAAGAGACCCAGTACTTC	CASSMGQGRQETQYF
TRBV27	.	TRBJ1-4	.	TGTGCCAGCAGTTTCCGGGCGGGGCTCGCAACTAATGAAAAACTGTTTTTT	CASSFRAGLATNEKLFF
TRBV27	.	TRBJ1-4	.	TGTGCCAGCAGTCTCACACCCCTCAGGAATGAAAAACTGTTTTTT	CASSLTPLRNEKLFF
TRBV28	.	TRBJ1-1	TRBD1	TGTGCCAGCAGTTCCGGACAGGGTATTACGCGAGCTTTCTTT	CASSSGQGITRAFF
TRBV27	.	TRBJ1-1	.	TGTGCCAGCAGTTTATTTCCCCGGCAGGGACTTAACACTGAAGCTTTCTTT	CASSLFPRQGLNTEAFF
TRBV9	.	TRBJ1-3	TRBD1	TGTGCCAGCAGCCCCACGGGACAGGGGCCTGGAAACACCATATATTTT	CASSPTGQGPGNTIYF
TRBV27	once	TRBJ1-5	TRBD1	TGTGCCAGCAGCCCATCGACAGGGGAACACTATCAGCCCCAGCATTTT	CASSPSTGEHYQPQHF
TRBV27	.	TRBJ2-3	.	TGTGCCAGCAGTTTATCGCAGCGCGCAGATACGCAGTATTTT	CASSLSQRADTQYF
TRBV18	.	TRBJ2-1	TRBD2	TGTGCCAGCTCACCACCGGGGGGAGGGCCTAGTGAGCAGTTCTTC	CASSPPGGGPSEQFF
TRBV29-1	few	TRBJ2-1	TRBD2	TGCAGCGTGGGTCCCGGGACTAGCACTAGGTCCTACAATGAGCAGTTCTTC	CSVGPGTSTRSYNEQFF
TRBV6-5	.	TRBJ2-1	TRBD1	TGTGCCAGCAGTTCGGGACAGGGGGCTTTGTACAATGAGCAGTTCTTC	CASSSGQGALYNEQFF